The 14 T cell receptor beta chains presented below share a single source sample, sequenced in a study of T-cell memory formation after mild COVID-19. One entry per CDR3 protein, called by TCRdb with MiXCR from the 5' RACE reads. Of about 350,000 distinct CDR3 sequences listed, about 13% are singletons. Sequencing input: PBMCs or a T cell subset sorted from them (not recorded which). These receptors were obtained from a man aged 18 to 29 who had mild COVID-19 (a few samples of this study predate the infection). Cell type and time point are not known.

This clonotype was observed a few times. V and J are TRBV25-1 and TRBJ2-7; no reliable D call. The V gene's germline CDR1 is MGHDK and CDR2 SYGVNS. With 6 bases removed from V and 0 bases from J, the gap between germline ends came to 3 bases. The CDR3 runs 11 residues. Here the CDR3 DNA reads TGTGCCAGCAGCGACTCCTACGAGCAGTACGTC. Translation gives CASSDSYEQYV.

Only a few counts were recorded for this clonotype. The chain joins TRBV10-3 to TRBJ2-2; tentative D call: TRBD1 (5 bases). This CDR3 region has 15 residues. V lost 3 bases and J 0 bases, leaving 8 bases between the germline ends. CDR1 and CDR2 (germline): ENHRY, SYGVKD. The CDR3 DNA is TGTGCCATCAGTGACCCCAGGGCGAACACCGGGGAGCTGTTTTTT. It encodes CAISDPRANTGELFF.

This chain uses TRBV20-1 with TRBJ1-2; TRBD1 is a possible D gene (5 bases). The CDR3 length is 12 residues. The germline V and J ends were trimmed by 6 bases and 8 bases, with 16 bases remaining between them. Germline V gene data show CDR1 as DFQATT and CDR2 as SNEGSKA (reference sequence). This CDR3 is CSAWTLREGYTF. The CDR3, as DNA: TGCAGTGCGTGGACACTCAGGGAGGGCTACACCTTC.

The chain uses TRBV20-1 and TRBJ2-5; tentatively, D is TRBD1 or TRBD2 (5 bases each). CDR1 DFQATT and CDR2 SNEGSKA come from the germline V gene (reference sequence). V lost 0 bases and J 5 bases, leaving 16 bases between the germline ends. The CDR3 is made up of 15 amino acids. CDR3 sequence reads: CSARDVGLRGETQYF. CDR3 sequence (DNA): TGCAGTGCTAGAGATGTGGGGCTCCGAGGGGAGACCCAGTACTTC.

The table lists this clonotype with a few counts. The chain couples TRBV5-5 to TRBJ2-5, with a weak D call TRBD1 (5 bases). CDR3 length: 14 amino acids. V gave up 3 bases and J gave up 4 bases, with 13 bases separating them. From germline, CDR1 is SGHKS and CDR2 YYEKEE (reference sequence). The CDR3 bases are TGTGCCAGCAGCTCATTGGACATTAGAGAGACCCAGTACTTC. Translated: CASSSLDIRETQYF. Supplemented by reference TRBV5-5 and TRBJ2-5, the full variable domain reads DAGVTQSPTHLIKTRGQQVTLRCSPISGHKSVSWYQQVLGQGPQFIFQYYEKEERGRGNFPDRFSARQFPNYSSELNVNALLLGDSALYLCASSSLDIRETQYFGPGTRLLVL.

The chain couples TRBV7-2 to TRBJ1-5; TRBD1 might be the D (6 bases). Looked up from germline, CDR1 is SGHTA and CDR2 is FQGNSA. The germline V and J ends were trimmed by 0 bases and 3 bases, with 12 bases remaining between them. The CDR3 is 16 residues long. The CDR3 spells CASSLAGRGINQPQHF. The CDR3 DNA reads TGTGCCAGCAGCTTAGCGGGCAGGGGTATCAATCAGCCCCAGCATTTT.

This chain uses TRBV7-9 with TRBJ1-3, with a possible D match to TRBD1 (6 bases). V lost 3 bases and J 4 bases, leaving 16 bases between the germline ends. This CDR3 is built from 16 residues. Per the germline V gene, CDR1 is SEHNR and CDR2 is FQNEAQ (reference sequence). DNA of the CDR3: TGTGCCAGCAGCTTGGGGCCCACAGGGCGCGGAAACACCATATATTTT. Its protein product is CASSLGPTGRGNTIYF.

This clonotype was counted at least ten times. V gene TRBV4-1 combines with J gene TRBJ2-3; D is perhaps TRBD1 (6 bases). In germline, CDR1 is MGHRA, CDR2 YSYEKL. Trimming cost V 4 bases and J 1 base, with 15 bases left between them. The CDR3 is 16 amino acids. The CDR3 DNA is TGCGCCAGCAGCCTGCATCAGGGGCCTGGCACAGATACGCAGTATTTT. Translating it yields CASSLHQGPGTDTQYF.

There are a few counts of this clonotype. The chain couples TRBV3-1 to TRBJ1-2; D uncertain. The CDR3 runs to 12 residues. The V and J ends lost 2 bases and 3 bases respectively, with 4 bases between them. Germline CDR1 and CDR2: LGHDT and YNNKEL (reference sequence). The CDR3 DNA reads TGTGCCAGCAGCCAATTGGACTATGGCTACACCTTC. Protein sequence: CASSQLDYGYTF. The whole variable domain, filled in from reference TRBV3-1 and TRBJ1-2, reads DTAVSQTPKYLVTQMGNDKSIKCEQNLGHDTMYWYKQDSKKFLKIMFSYNNKELIINETVPNRFSPKSPDKAHLNLHINSLELGDSAVYFCASSQLDYGYTFGSGTRLTVV.

This clonotype was observed at least ten times. CDR3 bases: TGTGCCAGCAGGAGGGGACTAGCGGGGGGGAGCTCCTACAATGAGCAGTTCTTC. Its protein is CASRRGLAGGSSYNEQFF. The V call is TRBV6-5, the J call TRBJ2-1, with TRBD2 matching over 16 bases. Germline assignment: CDR1 MNHEY and CDR2 SVGAGI. Germline trimming cut 6 bases from V and 0 bases from J; bases unmatched to any gene: 5. This CDR3 contains 18 residues.

The chain uses TRBV11-2 and TRBJ2-2; D may be TRBD1 or TRBD2 (5 bases each). V lost 3 bases to trimming and J lost 5 bases, with 10 bases between them. Germline V gene data show CDR1 as SGHAT and CDR2 as FQNNGV. CDR3 length equals 14 residues. The CDR3 is CASSLGPETGELFF. CDR3 coding DNA: TGTGCCAGCAGCTTGGGACCAGAGACCGGGGAGCTGTTTTTT.

The rearrangement links TRBV20-1 to TRBJ2-6; maybe TRBD1 (5 bases). CDR1 and CDR2 from the germline V gene are DFQATT and SNEGSKA (reference sequence). V lost 0 bases to trimming and J lost 0 bases, with 12 bases between them. CDR3 size: 17 residues. The chain's CDR3 is CSARDTDRNSGANVLTF. The CDR3 bases are TGCAGTGCTAGAGACACAGACAGAAACTCTGGGGCCAACGTCCTGACTTTC.

The V call is TRBV12-3 or TRBV12-4, the J call TRBJ2-5; D is undetermined. V lost 3 bases, J lost 7 bases, and 12 bases lay in between. CDR3 length: 13 amino acids. The CDR3 nucleotides read TGTGCCAGCAGTTTGAGCGTTTCAGGGACCCAGTACTTC. Translation: CASSLSVSGTQYF.

This clonotype has more than one count but fewer than ten. In DNA, the CDR3 is TGTGCCACCAGCAGAGCGCCCAGGGGACCAACCGGGGAGCTGTTTTTT. Translated: CATSRAPRGPTGELFF. The V and J genes are TRBV15 and TRBJ2-2, with a possible D match to TRBD1 (6 bases). The CDR3 covers 16 residues. Germline CDR1 is LNHNV and CDR2 is YYDKDF (reference sequence). With 1 base removed from V and 5 bases from J, the gap between germline ends came to 14 bases.